The 7 T cell receptor beta chains in this list originate from one sample, sequenced in a study of shared clonotypes between healthy human individuals. Assay: immunoSEQ multiplex PCR; the TCRdb copy retains only in-frame clones and omits some. This sample has more than 150,000 clones, with about 68% found just once. Sequences were obtained from memory CD4+ T cells sorted from blood. Subset: CD45RA-negative fraction. Every receptor here comes from a man aged 30 to 45 in good health.

This clone was recorded at least ten times. The rearrangement joins TRBV10-3 to TRBJ1-3; possibly TRBD1 for D (6 bases). Trimming cost V 6 bases and J 0 bases, with 6 bases left between them. There are 13 residues in the CDR3. Germline CDR1 and CDR2: ENHRY and SYGVKD. Here the CDR3 reads CAIRDSSGNTIYF. The DNA of the CDR3 is TGTGCCATCAGGGACAGCTCTGGAAACACCATATATTTT.

The J gene is TRBJ2-2, the V gene TRBV10-3; 11 bases line up with TRBD1. Germline-derived CDR1 and CDR2 are ENHRY and SYGVKD. V was clipped by 3 bases and J by 6 bases; unmatched bases: 6. The CDR3 covers 16 residues. Here the CDR3 reads CAISEPGQGAPGELFF. The CDR3 bases are TGTGCCATCAGTGAACCAGGACAGGGGGCTCCCGGGGAGCTGTTTTTT.

This clone was observed a few times. The CDR3 DNA reads as TGTGCCAGCAGCTTAGCGCGAGGGCCACAGCCCCAGCATTTT. This sequence encodes CASSLARGPQPQHF. This chain links TRBV7-9 with TRBJ1-5; no reliable D call. V was trimmed by 0 bases and J by 7 bases, leaving 10 bases between them. There are 14 residues in the CDR3. Germline V gene sequence: CDR1 SEHNR, CDR2 FQNEAQ (reference sequence).

This chain joins TRBV25-1 and TRBJ1-2, with unresolved D. Trimming pared 3 bases from V and 4 bases from J, leaving 12 bases between. Germline loops: CDR1 MGHDK, CDR2 SYGVNS. This CDR3 contains 14 residues. The CDR3 protein is CASSDGTPLYGYTF. CDR3 nucleotides: TGTGCCAGCAGTGATGGAACCCCTCTCTATGGCTACACCTTC.

This chain links TRBV28 with TRBJ2-5; D is perhaps TRBD1 or TRBD2 (7 bases each). The CDR3 is 17 amino acids. Germline-derived CDR1 and CDR2 are MDHEN and SYDVKM. Trimming took 6 bases from V and 4 from J, leaving 24 bases between them. The CDR3, as DNA: TGTGCCAGCAGAATAGGGGGGGGGAAGGGGGCGGGAGAGACCCAGTACTTC. It yields the protein CASRIGGGKGAGETQYF.

J is TRBJ2-1 and V is TRBV7-2, with 11 bases identical to TRBD2. Germline-derived CDR1 and CDR2 are SGHTA and FQGNSA. The J segment lost 7 bases and the V segment lost 5 bases, leaving 7 bases of the junction unmatched. This CDR3 region has 15 residues. The CDR3 nucleotides are TGTGCCAGCAGCCTAACTAGCGGGAGTCATAATGAGCAGTTCTTC. Protein: CASSLTSGSHNEQFF.

V and J are TRBV20-1 and TRBJ2-1; D unclear. The CDR3 extends over 10 amino acids. CDR1 and CDR2 from the germline V gene are DFQATT and SNEGSKA (reference sequence). The V and J ends lost 6 bases and 3 bases respectively, with 3 bases between them. The CDR3 sequence is CSAFYNEQFF. CDR3 coding DNA: TGCAGTGCCTTCTACAATGAGCAGTTCTTC.